This is a list of T cell receptor beta chains from one sample in a study of long-term antiretroviral therapy in people with HIV. Using immunoSEQ multiplex PCR, the repertoire was profiled, and TCRdb retains in-frame clones only, with some absent. In the table there are almost 35,000 clones, approximately 93% of which are singletons. The sample was unsorted PBMCs, taken about 5.1 years after starting antiretroviral therapy. These receptors were collected from a woman between 45 and 60 years old with HIV. Each CDR3 is given with its conserved first and last residue. A D gene is named only where the DNA matches it firmly. Where a row states a size, it is once, few, many or the class of an expanded clone; other rows omit it.

d_gene,abundance,j_gene,v_gene,CDR3nt,CDR3aa
-,-,TRBJ1-2,TRBV20-1,TGCAGTGTAGATGCGGGCTATGGCTACACCTTC,CSVDAGYGYTF
-,once,TRBJ2-7,TRBV19,TGTGCCAGTAGTATGGGGCAGGGAGCCTACGAGCAGTACTTC,CASSMGQGAYEQYF
-,once,TRBJ2-7,TRBV2,TGTGCCAGCAGTCCGGGGGGACATTCCTACGAGCAGTACTTC,CASSPGGHSYEQYF
-,-,TRBJ1-2,TRBV25-1,TGTGCCAGCAGTGACCCCAAATCAGGGTACTATGGCTACACCTTC,CASSDPKSGYYGYTF
-,-,TRBJ1-2,TRBV30,TGTGCCTGGAGTGTATGGGGAGGCTATGGCTACACCTTC,CAWSVWGGYGYTF
-,-,TRBJ2-7,TRBV7-3,TGTGCCAGCAGCTTGGGGGCCTCCTACGAGCAGTACTTC,CASSLGASYEQYF
-,-,TRBJ2-2,TRBV27,TGTGCCAGCAGTTTACTTGCCGGGACCGGGGAGCTGTTTTTT,CASSLLAGTGELFF
-,-,TRBJ1-1,TRBV2,TGTGCCAGCGACCTTCAGGGGTACACTGAAGCTTTCTTT,CASDLQGYTEAFF
TRBD2,few,TRBJ2-3,TRBV7-9,TGTGCCAGCAGCTTAGGAGGCGGGGGGCCAAATACGCAGTATTTT,CASSLGGGGPNTQYF
-,-,TRBJ1-2,TRBV6-5,TGTGCCAGCAGGTCCCAGGGGTTTCATGGCTACACCTTC,CASRSQGFHGYTF
-,once,TRBJ2-2,TRBV15,TGTGCCACCAGCAGCAGCCTTCAGGGGCCGGGGACCGGGGAGCTGTTTTTT,CATSSSLQGPGTGELFF
-,-,TRBJ2-1,TRBV4-2,TGTGCCAGCAGCCAAGTCTCCTCTAGCTCCTACAATGAGCAGTTCTTC,CASSQVSSSSYNEQFF
TRBD1,-,TRBJ1-6,TRBV30,TGTGCCTGGAGTGTCGGACAGGAGTTTTCACCCCTCCACTTT,CAWSVGQEFSPLHF
-,-,TRBJ1-6,TRBV2,TGTGCCAGCAGCCAAGACAGGAACTATTCACCCCTCCACTTT,CASSQDRNYSPLHF
-,-,TRBJ1-1,TRBV10-1,TGCGCCAGCAGTGACCATCCGGGGACTGAAGCTTTCTTT,CASSDHPGTEAFF
TRBD2,-,TRBJ2-3,TRBV5-4,TGTGCCAGCAGCCCAGCTAGCGGGGGAAGCTCAGATACGCAGTATTTT,CASSPASGGSSDTQYF
-,-,TRBJ1-4,TRBV2,TGTGCCAGCAGTGAAGTTTGGGACCCGGAACGAAAACTGTTTTTT,CASSEVWDPERKLFF
TRBD1,-,TRBJ1-6,TRBV6-5,TGTGCCAGCAGGGCGGGACAGGCACATAATTCACCCCTCCACTTT,CASRAGQAHNSPLHF
-,once,TRBJ1-5,TRBV9,TGTGCCAGCAGCGTTCAGGTAGCGAATAGCAATCAGCCCCAGCATTTT,CASSVQVANSNQPQHF
-,-,TRBJ1-1,TRBV5-1,TGCGCCAGCAGCTTGGTTAGAGGCCGGGGCACTGAAGCTTTCTTT,CASSLVRGRGTEAFF
-,-,TRBJ1-5,TRBV2,TGTGCCAGCAGTCGGGGGCTCAATAGCAATCAGCCCCAGCATTTT,CASSRGLNSNQPQHF
-,-,TRBJ1-1,TRBV5-1,TGCGCCAGCAGCTGGGAGGAGGGGAGGAACACTGAAGCTTTCTTT,CASSWEEGRNTEAFF
-,-,TRBJ2-5,TRBV6-6,TGTGCCAGCGGACCCGGGACCGGACGAGAGACCCAGTACTTC,CASGPGTGRETQYF
-,-,TRBJ2-5,TRBV6-5,TGTGCCAGCAGTTACGCTAGAGAGACCCAGTACTTC,CASSYARETQYF
-,-,TRBJ2-5,TRBV5-8,TGTGCCAGCAGCCTCCAAGAGACCCAGTACTTC,CASSLQETQYF
-,-,TRBJ1-6,TRBV19,TGTGCCAGTAGTATGGAGGGCAAGCGGGGATCACCCCTCCACTTT,CASSMEGKRGSPLHF
-,-,TRBJ2-3,TRBV7-8,TGTGCCAGCAGCTTAGAGGGGAGAGATGGGATGGATACGCAGTATTTT,CASSLEGRDGMDTQYF
-,-,TRBJ2-5,TRBV19,TGTGCCAGTAGTCGAGGGTACCAAGAGACCCAGTACTTC,CASSRGYQETQYF
-,-,TRBJ1-2,TRBV9,TGTGCCAGCAGCGTAGCTACCGGGACGGGCGGCGGCTACACCTTC,CASSVATGTGGGYTF
TRBD1,-,TRBJ1-2,TRBV7-8,TGTGCCAGCAGCTGGACAGGGGCGGCCTATGGCTACACCTTC,CASSWTGAAYGYTF
-,once,TRBJ2-2,TRBV19,TGTGCCAGTAGTATAGTTTCGACTAGAAAGAACACCGGGGAGCTGTTTTTT,CASSIVSTRKNTGELFF
TRBD1,-,TRBJ2-2,TRBV5-1,TGCGCCAGCCAGGGGGCCGGGGAGCTGTTTTTT,CASQGAGELFF
-,-,TRBJ2-5,TRBV6-6,TGTGCCAGCAGTTACTCTACAGGGTCGGAGACCCAGTACTTC,CASSYSTGSETQYF
TRBD1,-,TRBJ1-2,TRBV27,TGTGCCAGCAGTTCACCAGGGGGCGCGGACTACACCTTC,CASSSPGGADYTF
-,-,TRBJ1-5,TRBV9,TGTGCCAGCAGCGTAGGTTTCGGTCTTAATCAGCCCCAGCATTTT,CASSVGFGLNQPQHF
TRBD1,-,TRBJ1-5,TRBV7-2,TGTGCCAGCAGCTTAGAAGGGACAGGTGGACAGCCCCAGCATTTT,CASSLEGTGGQPQHF
-,once,TRBJ1-4,TRBV19,TGTGCCAGTAGTATAGCGTCAACTAATGAAAAACTGTTTTTT,CASSIASTNEKLFF
TRBD1,-,TRBJ1-4,TRBV5-1,TGCGCCAGCAGCCCCCCTCGTAGTCCAGGGGGCGGTGAAAAACTGTTTTTT,CASSPPRSPGGGEKLFF
-,-,TRBJ1-3,TRBV7-6,TGTGCCAGCAGCACGGGGACCCGTGGAAACACCATATATTTT,CASSTGTRGNTIYF
-,-,TRBJ2-2,TRBV19,TGTGCCAGTAGTATAGATCGAGGGGCCGGGGAGCTGTTTTTT,CASSIDRGAGELFF
TRBD2,-,TRBJ2-3,TRBV10-3,TGTGCCATCAGTGAGAAGCGGGGGCCGAGCACAGATACGCAGTATTTT,CAISEKRGPSTDTQYF
TRBD1,few,TRBJ1-2,TRBV10-3,TGTGCCATTTCAGGGGGCCCTGGCTACACCTTC,CAISGGPGYTF
-,-,TRBJ2-7,TRBV6-6,TGTGCCAGCAGTTACACGGGTACCCCCTACGAGCAGTACTTC,CASSYTGTPYEQYF
-,-,TRBJ2-1,TRBV4-3,TGCGCCAGCAGCCAAGATTGCCGACTAGGACCGGAGGAGCAGTTCTTC,CASSQDCRLGPEEQFF
-,-,TRBJ1-4,TRBV27,TGTGCCAGCAGTTTGGCAGGGCAGGAAAAACTGTTTTTT,CASSLAGQEKLFF
-,-,TRBJ1-2,TRBV27,TGTGCCAGCAGTTCCAGGGGATATAACTATGGCTACACCTTC,CASSSRGYNYGYTF
TRBD2,-,TRBJ2-7,TRBV9,TGTGCCAGCAGCCCTGCAGCGGGGGGGCTCTCCTACGAGCAGTACTTC,CASSPAAGGLSYEQYF
TRBD2,-,TRBJ2-1,TRBV6-5,TGTGCCAGCAGTCGTGGGACTAAAGAGTCCAATGAGCAGTTCTTC,CASSRGTKESNEQFF
-,-,TRBJ1-1,TRBV27,TGTGCCAGCAGTGACCGACCGGGAGCTTTCTTT,CASSDRPGAFF
-,-,TRBJ1-3,TRBV4-1,TGCGCCAGCAGCCAAGCTCCAGGGGGAAACACCATATATTTT,CASSQAPGGNTIYF
TRBD1,-,TRBJ1-5,TRBV19,TGTGCCAGTAGTATGGGGACAGGGGCGAGCAATCAGCCCCAGCATTTT,CASSMGTGASNQPQHF
TRBD1,-,TRBJ1-6,TRBV7-3,TGTGCCAGCAGCGAGAACCCGGCAGGGGGTAATTCACCCCTCCACTTT,CASSENPAGGNSPLHF
-,-,TRBJ2-1,TRBV30,TGTGCCTGGAAGCCAGCAGGGATGTTAGGGTATGGCTCCTACAATGAGCAGTTCTTC,CAWKPAGMLGYGSYNEQFF
TRBD1,-,TRBJ2-5,TRBV5-6,TGTGCCAGCAGCTTGCTTGCAGGGGGAGAGACCCAGTACTTC,CASSLLAGGETQYF
-,-,TRBJ2-7,TRBV9,TGTGCCAGCAGCGTAGCGGTGGGATCCTACGAGCAGTACTTC,CASSVAVGSYEQYF
TRBD1,-,TRBJ2-7,TRBV13,TGTGCCAGCAGCCCCGGACAGGGCTACGAGCAGTACTTC,CASSPGQGYEQYF
-,few,TRBJ1-2,TRBV25-1,TGTGCCAGCAGTGATTTGGAATGGAGCTACACCTTC,CASSDLEWSYTF